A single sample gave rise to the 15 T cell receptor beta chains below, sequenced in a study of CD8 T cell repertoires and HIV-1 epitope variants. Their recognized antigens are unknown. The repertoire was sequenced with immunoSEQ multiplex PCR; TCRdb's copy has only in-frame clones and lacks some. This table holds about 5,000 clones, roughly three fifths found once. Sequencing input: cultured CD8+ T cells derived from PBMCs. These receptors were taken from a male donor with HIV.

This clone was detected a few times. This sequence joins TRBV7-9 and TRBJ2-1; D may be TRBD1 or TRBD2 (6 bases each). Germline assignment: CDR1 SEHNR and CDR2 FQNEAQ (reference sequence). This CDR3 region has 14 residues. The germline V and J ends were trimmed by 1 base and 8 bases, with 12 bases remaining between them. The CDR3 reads CASSLVGASDEQFF. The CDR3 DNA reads TGTGCCAGCAGCTTAGTGGGGGCTAGCGATGAGCAGTTCTTC.

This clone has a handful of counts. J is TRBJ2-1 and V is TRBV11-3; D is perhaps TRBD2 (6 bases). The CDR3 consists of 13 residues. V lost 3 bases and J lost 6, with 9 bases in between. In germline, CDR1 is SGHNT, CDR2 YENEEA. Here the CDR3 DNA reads TGTGCCAGCAGCTTTGAGGGAGGCAATGAGCAGTTCTTC. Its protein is CASSFEGGNEQFF. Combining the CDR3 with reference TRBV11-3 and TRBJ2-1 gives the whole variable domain EAGVVQSPRYKIIEKKQPVAFWCNPISGHNTLYWYLQNLGQGPELLIRYENEEAVDDSQLPKDRFSAERLKGVDSTLKIQPAELGDSAVYLCASSFEGGNEQFFGPGTRLTVL.

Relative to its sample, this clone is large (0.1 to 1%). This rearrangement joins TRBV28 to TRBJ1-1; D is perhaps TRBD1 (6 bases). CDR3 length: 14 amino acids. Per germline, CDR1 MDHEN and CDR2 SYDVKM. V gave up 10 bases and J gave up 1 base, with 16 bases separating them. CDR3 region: CATFPTGSNTEAFF. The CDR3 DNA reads TGTGCCACCTTTCCGACAGGCTCGAACACTGAAGCTTTCTTT.

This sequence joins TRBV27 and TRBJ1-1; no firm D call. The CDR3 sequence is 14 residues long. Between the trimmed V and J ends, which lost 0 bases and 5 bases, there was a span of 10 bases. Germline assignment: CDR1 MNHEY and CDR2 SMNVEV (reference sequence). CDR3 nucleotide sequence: TGTGCCAGCAGTTTATCGTCGGGAGGGACTGAAGCTTTCTTT. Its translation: CASSLSSGGTEAFF.

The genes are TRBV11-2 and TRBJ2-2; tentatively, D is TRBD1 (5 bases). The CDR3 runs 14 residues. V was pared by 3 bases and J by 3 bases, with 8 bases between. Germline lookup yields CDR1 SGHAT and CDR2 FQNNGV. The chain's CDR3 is CASSFTGDTGELFF. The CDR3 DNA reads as TGTGCCAGCAGCTTCACAGGTGACACCGGGGAGCTGTTTTTT.

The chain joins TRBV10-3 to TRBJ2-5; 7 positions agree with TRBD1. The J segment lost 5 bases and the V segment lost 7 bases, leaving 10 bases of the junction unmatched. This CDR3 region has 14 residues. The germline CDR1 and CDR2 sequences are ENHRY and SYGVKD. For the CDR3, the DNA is TGTGCCATCACCCCGGAAGGGGGCTTGGAGACCCAGTACTTC. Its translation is CAITPEGGLETQYF.

The CDR3 here is CASSWGLGGDEQYF. In DNA form, the CDR3 reads TGCGCCAGCAGCTGGGGGCTGGGAGGGGACGAGCAGTACTTC. The chain recombines TRBV4-3 with TRBJ2-7, with a weak D call TRBD2 (7 bases). The V gene's germline CDR1 is LGHNA and CDR2 YSLEER. Trimming took 5 bases from V and 5 from J, leaving 16 bases between them. The CDR3 length is 14 residues.

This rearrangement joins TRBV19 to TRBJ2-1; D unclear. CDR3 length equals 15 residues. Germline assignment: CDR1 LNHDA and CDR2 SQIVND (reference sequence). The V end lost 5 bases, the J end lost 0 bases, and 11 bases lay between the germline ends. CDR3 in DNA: TGTGCCAGTAGTGAGGACCAGAGCTCCTACAATGAGCAGTTCTTC. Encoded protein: CASSEDQSSYNEQFF.

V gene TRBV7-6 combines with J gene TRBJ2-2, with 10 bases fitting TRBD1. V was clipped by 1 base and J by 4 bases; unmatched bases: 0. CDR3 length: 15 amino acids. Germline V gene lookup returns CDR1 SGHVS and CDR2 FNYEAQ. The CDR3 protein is CASSLGQGATGELFF. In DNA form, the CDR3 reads TGTGCCAGCAGCTTAGGACAGGGGGCCACCGGGGAGCTGTTTTTT.

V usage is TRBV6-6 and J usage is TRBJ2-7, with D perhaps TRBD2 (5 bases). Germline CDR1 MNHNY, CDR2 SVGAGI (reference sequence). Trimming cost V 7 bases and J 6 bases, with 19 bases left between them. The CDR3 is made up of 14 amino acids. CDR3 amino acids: CASNFRREGPEQYF. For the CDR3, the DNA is TGTGCCAGCAACTTCCGCCGGGAAGGGCCCGAGCAGTACTTC.

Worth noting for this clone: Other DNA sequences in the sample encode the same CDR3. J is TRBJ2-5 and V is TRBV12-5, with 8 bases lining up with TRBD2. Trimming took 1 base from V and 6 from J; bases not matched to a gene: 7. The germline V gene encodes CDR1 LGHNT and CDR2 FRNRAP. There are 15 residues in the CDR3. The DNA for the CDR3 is TGTGCTAGTGGTTTGGGGGCGGGGGGTGAAAAGACCCAGTACTTC. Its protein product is CASGLGAGGEKTQYF.

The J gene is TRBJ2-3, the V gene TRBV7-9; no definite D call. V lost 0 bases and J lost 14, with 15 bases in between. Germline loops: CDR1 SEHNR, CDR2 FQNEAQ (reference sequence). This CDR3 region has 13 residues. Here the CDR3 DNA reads TGTGCCAGCAGCTTAGCCATGACCCAAGGGTGGTATTTT. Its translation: CASSLAMTQGWYF.

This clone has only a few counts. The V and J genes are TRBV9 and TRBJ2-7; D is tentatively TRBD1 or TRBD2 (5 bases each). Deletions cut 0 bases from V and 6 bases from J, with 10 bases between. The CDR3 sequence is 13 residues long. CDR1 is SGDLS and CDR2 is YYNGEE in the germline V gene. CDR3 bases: TGTGCCAGCAGCGTAGCGGGGCTAGGCGAGCAGTACTTC. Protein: CASSVAGLGEQYF.

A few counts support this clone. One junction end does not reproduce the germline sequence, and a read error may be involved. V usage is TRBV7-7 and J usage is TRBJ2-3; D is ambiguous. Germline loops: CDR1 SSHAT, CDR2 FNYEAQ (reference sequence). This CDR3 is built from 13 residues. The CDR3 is CASSLEGTDTQYF. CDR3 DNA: TGTGCTAGCAGCTTAGAAGGCACAGATACGCAGTATTTT.

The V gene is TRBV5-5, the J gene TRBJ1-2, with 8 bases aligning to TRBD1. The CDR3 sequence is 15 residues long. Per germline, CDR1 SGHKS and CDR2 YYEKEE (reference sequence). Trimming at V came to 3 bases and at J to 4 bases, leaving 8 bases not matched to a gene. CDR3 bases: TGTGCCAGCAGCTACCAGGGGGCGACGATCTATGGCTACACCTTC. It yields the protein CASSYQGATIYGYTF.